This passage covers 17 T cell receptor beta chains from one sample sequenced in a study of T cell responses to AZD1222 COVID-19 vaccine. Sequencing used immunoSEQ multiplex PCR; TCRdb keeps in-frame clones, though not all of them. The sample includes about 55,000 clones, more than 75% of them seen just once. The source was peripheral blood, collected 28 days after the second AZD1222 dose. These receptors all come from an adult who received the AZD1222 COVID-19 vaccine.

In regard to this clone: An end of the junction does not agree with germline; a read error may underlie this. The chain combines TRBV11-2 with TRBJ2-7; no definite D call. Germline lookup yields CDR1 SGHAT and CDR2 FQNNGV. The CDR3 has 13 residues. DNA for the CDR3: TGTGCCAGCAGCTTAGTGACCACAGCTACCCCCAACTTC. Protein sequence: CASSLVTTATPNF.

This clone was picked up a small number of times. The chain couples TRBV20-1 to TRBJ2-6; D gene ambiguous. This CDR3 has 14 amino acids. The germline V and J ends were trimmed by 3 bases and 2 bases, with 8 bases remaining between them. Germline CDR1 reads DFQATT; CDR2 reads SNEGSKA (reference sequence). This chain's CDR3 is CSASPRPGANVLTF. In DNA form, the CDR3 reads TGCAGTGCTAGTCCCAGGCCTGGGGCCAACGTCCTGACTTTC.

Points on this clone: Other DNA sequences of this sample code for an identical CDR3. The V gene is TRBV5-1, the J gene TRBJ2-5; D is unresolved. This CDR3 has 11 amino acids. Germline CDR1 is SGHRS and CDR2 is YFSETQ. V was cut by 1 base and J by 5 bases, with 3 bases left in between. The CDR3, as DNA: TGCGCCAGCAGCTTGAAGGAGACCCAGTACTTC. This encodes CASSLKETQYF.

The chain recombines TRBV29-1 with TRBJ1-1; TRBD1 is a possible D gene (6 bases). The V end was cut by 5 bases, the J end by 4 bases, with 11 bases between. CDR1 is SQVTM and CDR2 is ANQGSEA in the germline V gene. The CDR3 is made up of 12 amino acids. The CDR3 coding sequence is TGCAGCGTTCCGACAGGCCCCACTGAAGCTTTCTTT. Translated, it gives CSVPTGPTEAFF. Full variable domain (remainder filled in from reference TRBV29-1 and TRBJ1-1): SAVISQKPSRDICQRGTSLTIQCQVDSQVTMMFWYRQQPGQSLTLIATANQGSEATYESGFVIDKFPISRPNLTFSTLTVSNMSPEDSSIYLCSVPTGPTEAFFGQGTRLTVV.

The chain joins TRBV27 to TRBJ2-2; maybe TRBD1 (6 bases). The CDR3 is 15 amino acids. Trimming took 7 bases from V and 0 from J, leaving 12 bases between them. Germline V gene sequence: CDR1 MNHEY, CDR2 SMNVEV (reference sequence). Written as DNA, the CDR3 is TGTGCCAGCACCCAGGGGCCTACGAACACCGGGGAGCTGTTTTTT. Encoded protein: CASTQGPTNTGELFF.

The chain couples TRBV10-2 to TRBJ1-2, with D possibly being TRBD1 (5 bases). Between the trimmed V and J ends, which lost 7 bases and 8 bases, there was a span of 17 bases. This CDR3 contains 13 residues. Germline V lookup: CDR1 WSHSY, CDR2 SAAADI. CDR3 bases: TGCGCCAGCACTTTACTTCCTGAGGGGGGCTACACCTTC. Amino acid sequence: CASTLLPEGGYTF.

This chain links TRBV19 with TRBJ2-3; the D gene is possibly TRBD2 (5 bases). V dropped 5 bases and J dropped 6 bases, with 12 bases sitting between them. The CDR3 contains 13 residues. Germline CDR1 reads LNHDA; CDR2 reads SQIVND (reference sequence). CDR3 loop: CASSPPGGDTQYF. The CDR3 nucleotides read TGTGCCAGTAGTCCACCCGGCGGGGATACGCAGTATTTT.

The chain has TRBV19 and TRBJ2-1; TRBD2 matches at 12 bases. CDR3 size: 16 residues. Germline V lookup: CDR1 LNHDA, CDR2 SQIVND (reference sequence). Germline trimming cut 6 bases from V and 10 bases from J; bases unmatched to any gene: 13. CDR3 amino acids: CASSGLAGTRYGEQFF. The DNA for the CDR3 is TGTGCCAGTAGCGGACTAGCGGGGACCCGGTATGGGGAGCAGTTCTTC.

The chain is built from TRBV28 and TRBJ1-5, with D possibly TRBD1 on 6 matching bases. V lost 2 bases to trimming and J lost 5 bases, with 10 bases between them. CDR1 is MDHEN and CDR2 is SYDVKM in the germline V gene. CDR3 length equals 14 residues. CDR3: CASSLAGAYQPQHF. Written as DNA, the CDR3 is TGTGCCAGCAGTTTAGCGGGGGCGTATCAGCCCCAGCATTTT.

V is TRBV6-1 and J is TRBJ2-3; D uncertain. CDR1 MNHNS and CDR2 SASEGT come from the germline V gene. The CDR3 contains 13 residues. V shed 2 bases and J shed 2 bases, with 5 bases lying between them. CDR3 amino acids: CASSEYFTDTQYF. The CDR3, as DNA: TGTGCCAGCAGTGAATACTTCACAGATACGCAGTATTTT.

The chain uses TRBV28 and TRBJ1-5; D call uncertain. In germline, CDR1 is MDHEN, CDR2 SYDVKM. CDR3 length equals 14 residues. Between the trimmed V and J ends, which lost 3 bases and 5 bases, there was a span of 11 bases. CDR3 nucleotide sequence: TGTGCCAGCAGTTTGGTCGGGGTATATCAGCCCCAGCATTTT. This sequence encodes CASSLVGVYQPQHF.

The chain recombines TRBV27 with TRBJ1-5; D is uncertain. Between the trimmed V and J ends, which lost 0 bases and 0 bases, there was a span of 9 bases. Germline CDR1 reads MNHEY; CDR2 reads SMNVEV (reference sequence). This CDR3 comprises 16 residues. The CDR3 sequence is CASSLSWQYSNQPQHF. Here the CDR3 DNA reads TGTGCCAGCAGTTTATCGTGGCAGTATAGCAATCAGCCCCAGCATTTT.

The table lists this clone with a few counts. The chain recombines TRBV18 with TRBJ2-1; a weak D match, TRBD2 (5 bases). V lost 4 bases and J lost 8, with 12 bases in between. Germline CDR1 and CDR2: KGHSH and LQKENI. This CDR3 contains 13 residues. The CDR3, as DNA: TGTGCCAGCTCACTGAAAGAGAGGGATGAGCAGTTCTTC. It translates to CASSLKERDEQFF.

In its sample, this clone was seen a few times. The CDR3 DNA follows: TGTGCCAGCAGCCAAGCTTTCGGAAACGAGCAGTACGTC. The encoded protein is CASSQAFGNEQYV. The gene calls are TRBV3-1 (or the pseudogene TRBV3-2) and TRBJ2-7, with D hard to call. There are 13 residues in the CDR3. Trimming cost V 1 base and J 5 bases, with 9 bases left between them. From germline, CDR1 is LGHDT and CDR2 YNNKEL (reference sequence).

This chain connects TRBV12-3 or TRBV12-4 to TRBJ2-1; D is ambiguous. V was shortened by 1 base and J by 8 bases, with 3 bases between the two germline ends. The CDR3 has 11 residues. CDR3 sequence reads: CASSLVDEQFF. In nucleotides, the CDR3 is TGTGCCAGCAGTTTAGTAGATGAGCAGTTCTTC.

V is TRBV30 and J is TRBJ1-1; D not certain. CDR1 is GTSNPN and CDR2 is SVGIG in the germline V gene (reference sequence). Deletions cut 1 base from V and 1 base from J, with 4 bases between. The CDR3 runs 12 residues. CDR3 coding DNA: TGTGCCTGGAGTGCCCAGAACACTGAAGCTTTCTTT. This translates into CAWSAQNTEAFF.

This clone was found a few times. The J gene is TRBJ1-2, the V gene TRBV2; TRBD1 aligns across 7 bases. Trimming removed 5 bases from V and 12 bases from J; junction bases left unmatched: 18. Germline CDR1 is SNHLY and CDR2 is FYNNEI. The CDR3 consists of 15 residues. The CDR3 is CASSLSGQDPREDTF. The CDR3 region has the DNA TGTGCCAGCAGTCTTTCAGGACAGGACCCTCGGGAGGACACCTTC.